Here is one T cell receptor beta chain with its context. These data originate in a study of a mutant IDH1 vaccine in newly diagnosed glioma. Only in-frame clones appear in the TCRdb table, and some are missing; sequencing was by immunoSEQ multiplex PCR. The sample holds around 89,000 clones, around four fifths seen once. Per the germline V gene, CDR1 is MDHEN and CDR2 is SYDVKM. V was cut by 5 bases and J by 5 bases, with 6 bases left in between. This CDR3 has 11 amino acids. Noted time point: baseline, week 1 (first vaccination visit). Treatment specified: pre-vaccination baseline after standard-of-care therapy.

The receptor comes from a woman aged 45 to 65 with glioma. The material was PBMCs, obtained from a glioma patient treated with radiotherapy, temozolomide or both. V is TRBV28 and J is TRBJ2-5; possible D gene TRBD2, 5 bases. CDR3 region: CASSGLETQYF. CDR3 nucleotide sequence: TGTGCCAGCAGTGGACTCGAGACCCAGTACTTC.